The clone carrying this T cell receptor (beta chain) was seen ten or more times. Its antigen is not known. TCRdb used MiXCR to reprocess the reads, holding one entry per CDR3 protein. This sample has under 250,000 distinct CDR3 sequences, with 6% to 8% found just once. Germline V CDR1 and CDR2: MNHNY, SVGAGI (reference sequence). The length of the CDR3 is 15 residues. V lost 8 bases, J lost 0 bases, and 14 bases lay in between. The data originate from a study of T cell repertoires in cytomegalovirus infection. Looking at the study overall: The public TCR beta signatures pointed to both CMV infection and matching HLA type. Study-wide points: Of the TCR beta families, the public ones yielded a cumulative frequency that identified carriers of CMV plus the relevant HLA. CMV-specific TCR beta clonotypes restricted by HLA-C were the ones dominating the ex vivo response.

Material for sequencing was PBMCs. The TCR originated in a human donor in good health (CMV status not recorded). Some clones in this sample may be carry-over from other donors' samples. The chain employs TRBV6-6 and TRBJ1-5, with D perhaps matching TRBD1 (5 bases). CDR3 protein: CASGDGEYSNQPQHF. For the CDR3, the DNA is TGTGCCAGCGGGGACGGGGAGTATAGCAATCAGCCCCAGCATTTT.